Shown below are 15 T cell receptor beta chains from a single sample sequenced in a study of shared clonotypes between healthy human individuals. The table came from immunoSEQ multiplex PCR; TCRdb's copy has only in-frame clones and leaves some out. The repertoire holds almost 700,000 clones, with about 91% as singletons. CD45RO-negative, CCR7-positively selected cells formed the naive CD8 fraction, excluding terminally differentiated effector memory CD45RA+ cells. The sample taken for sequencing was naive CD8+ T cells sorted from blood. The receptors were gathered from a man aged 25 to 45 in good health.

This clone occurred once. V and J are TRBV11-2 and TRBJ2-1, with 7 nucleotides matching TRBD1. This CDR3 contains 12 residues. The J segment lost 9 bases and the V segment lost 3 bases, leaving 2 bases of the junction unmatched. Looked up from germline, CDR1 is SGHAT and CDR2 is FQNNGV. CDR3 sequence: CASSLTGIEQFF. The DNA of the CDR3 is TGTGCCAGCAGCTTGACAGGGATTGAGCAGTTCTTC.

This clone was seen a single time. The genes are TRBV6-5 and TRBJ1-6; possible D gene TRBD1, 5 bases. Germline-derived CDR1 and CDR2 are MNHEY and SVGAGI. V was shortened by 2 bases and J by 10 bases, with 9 bases between the two germline ends. This CDR3 region has 13 residues. This CDR3 reads CASSYGQGSPLHF. The CDR3 DNA is TGTGCCAGCAGTTACGGCCAGGGATCACCCCTCCACTTT.

This chain links TRBV4-3 with TRBJ2-7; D remains ambiguous. Trimming removed 0 bases from V and 10 bases from J, with 16 bases in between. The CDR3 consists of 14 residues. Germline CDR1 reads LGHNA; CDR2 reads YSLEER. As DNA, the CDR3 is TGCGCCAGCAGCCAAGACTCGTACGGTTCGATCCAGTACTTC. Its translation: CASSQDSYGSIQYF.

The chain recombines TRBV27 with TRBJ2-3; 11 nucleotides align to TRBD2. There are 17 residues in the CDR3. Trimming took 3 bases from V and 0 from J; bases not matched to a gene: 5. The V gene's germline CDR1 is MNHEY and CDR2 SMNVEV (reference sequence). CDR3 sequence (DNA): TGTGCCAGCAGTTTCTACCGGACTAGCGGGAGCACAGATACGCAGTATTTT. Encoded protein: CASSFYRTSGSTDTQYF.

V and J are TRBV14 and TRBJ2-7; D call uncertain. This CDR3 has 14 residues. V was trimmed by 4 bases and J by 2 bases, leaving 12 bases between them. Germline V gene data show CDR1 as SGHDN and CDR2 as FVKESK. The CDR3 sequence is CASSLSRLAYEQYF. As DNA, the CDR3 is TGTGCCAGCAGCCTCAGCCGGTTGGCCTACGAGCAGTACTTC.

The gene calls are TRBV7-9 and TRBJ2-7, with TRBD1 matching 9 bases. Looked up from germline, CDR1 is SEHNR and CDR2 is FQNEAQ (reference sequence). With V trimmed by 5 bases and J by 0 bases, 11 bases remained unmatched. There are 17 residues in the CDR3. The CDR3 region has the DNA TGTGCCAGCAGCGGAGCCGGGACAGGGAGTCCCTCCTACGAGCAGTACTTC. This sequence encodes CASSGAGTGSPSYEQYF.

The chain employs TRBV30 and TRBJ2-1; D is ambiguous. With 3 bases removed from V and 2 bases from J, the gap between germline ends came to 20 bases. The CDR3 sequence is 17 residues long. Germline loops: CDR1 GTSNPN, CDR2 SVGIG (reference sequence). The CDR3 sequence is CAWRARIVRDPYNEQFF. The CDR3 DNA is TGTGCCTGGAGAGCTAGGATAGTACGCGACCCCTACAATGAGCAGTTCTTC.

The genes are TRBV7-9 and TRBJ2-1, with 7 bases fitting TRBD2. J was trimmed by 1 base and V by 2 bases; bases with no gene match: 11. CDR1 and CDR2 (germline): SEHNR, FQNEAQ (reference sequence). The CDR3 spans 18 residues. In nucleotides, the CDR3 is TGTGCCAGCAGCTTATCTGATAGCGGGCACACATCCTACAATGAGCAGTTCTTC. Translation: CASSLSDSGHTSYNEQFF.

This sequence joins TRBV27 and TRBJ2-7; tentatively, D is TRBD2 (6 bases). Trimming took 7 bases from V and 0 from J, leaving 10 bases between them. From germline, CDR1 is MNHEY and CDR2 SMNVEV (reference sequence). This CDR3 has 13 residues. CDR3 nucleotide sequence: TGTGCCAGCATGGGGGGACCCTCCTACGAGCAGTACTTC. Encoded protein: CASMGGPSYEQYF.

This clone was observed many times. In the same sample, other DNA sequences code for this CDR3. The chain couples TRBV6-4 to TRBJ2-2; D unclear. The CDR3 is 13 amino acids. Trimming removed 4 bases from V and 2 bases from J, with 5 bases in between. Germline V lookup: CDR1 MRHNA, CDR2 SNTAGT. The CDR3 loop reads CASSVSNTGELFF. In nucleotides, the CDR3 is TGTGCCAGCAGTGTGAGCAACACCGGGGAGCTGTTTTTT.

A remark on this clone: Distinct nucleotide sequences in the sample also encode this CDR3. The CDR3 region is CSVGQGEYEQYF. As DNA, the CDR3 is TGCAGCGTGGGACAGGGGGAATACGAGCAGTACTTC. V and J are TRBV29-1 and TRBJ2-7; 11 bases fit TRBD1. V gave up 6 bases and J gave up 4 bases; unmatched junction bases: 2. The CDR3 totals 12 residues. Germline CDR1 and CDR2: SQVTM and ANQGSEA.

The rearrangement links TRBV5-4 to TRBJ2-7, with D unclear. The ends were cut back, 0 bases at V and 6 bases at J, with 10 bases in the middle. The length of the CDR3 is 13 residues. Germline lookup yields CDR1 SGHNT and CDR2 YYREEE (reference sequence). The CDR3 loop reads CASSLAVGFEQYF. CDR3 nucleotides: TGTGCCAGCAGCTTGGCCGTCGGGTTCGAGCAGTACTTC. Looking up the rest from reference TRBV5-4 and TRBJ2-7 gives the full variable domain: ETGVTQSPTHLIKTRGQQVTLRCSSQSGHNTVSWYQQALGQGPQFIFQYYREEENGRGNFPPRFSGLQFPNYSSELNVNALELDDSALYLCASSLAVGFEQYFGPGTRLTVT.

This chain connects TRBV19 to TRBJ2-1; the match to TRBD1 covers 7 bases. Germline-derived CDR1 and CDR2 are LNHDA and SQIVND (reference sequence). CDR3 length equals 15 residues. Unmatched junction bases numbered 6, after V lost 3 bases and J lost 4 bases. The CDR3: CASSILEGAYNEQFF. As DNA, the CDR3 is TGTGCCAGTAGTATTCTCGAGGGGGCTTACAATGAGCAGTTCTTC.

This clone was found once. The genes are TRBV15 and TRBJ2-1; D may be TRBD1 (6 bases). CDR1 and CDR2 (germline): LNHNV, YYDKDF (reference sequence). Trimming left V 1 base short and J 12 bases short, with 16 bases between. The CDR3 loop spans 14 amino acids. CDR3 sequence reads: CATSRAGQPYRQFF. Here the CDR3 DNA reads TGTGCCACCAGCAGAGCCGGACAGCCTTATAGGCAGTTCTTC. The entire variable domain, with the rest obtained from reference TRBV15 and TRBJ2-1, is as follows: DAMVIQNPRYQVTQFGKPVTLSCSQTLNHNVMYWYQQKSSQAPKLLFHYYDKDFNNEADTPDNFQSRRPNTSFCFLDIRSPGLGDTAMYLCATSRAGQPYRQFFGPGTRLTVL.

The chain recombines TRBV9 with TRBJ2-7, with 7 positions matching TRBD1. CDR3 length: 15 residues. Germline V gene lookup returns CDR1 SGDLS and CDR2 YYNGEE. J lost 2 bases, V lost 0 bases, and 5 bases had no gene match. The CDR3 DNA reads as TGTGCCAGCAGCGTAGAAGGGACAGATACCTACGAGCAGTACTTC. Its protein product is CASSVEGTDTYEQYF.